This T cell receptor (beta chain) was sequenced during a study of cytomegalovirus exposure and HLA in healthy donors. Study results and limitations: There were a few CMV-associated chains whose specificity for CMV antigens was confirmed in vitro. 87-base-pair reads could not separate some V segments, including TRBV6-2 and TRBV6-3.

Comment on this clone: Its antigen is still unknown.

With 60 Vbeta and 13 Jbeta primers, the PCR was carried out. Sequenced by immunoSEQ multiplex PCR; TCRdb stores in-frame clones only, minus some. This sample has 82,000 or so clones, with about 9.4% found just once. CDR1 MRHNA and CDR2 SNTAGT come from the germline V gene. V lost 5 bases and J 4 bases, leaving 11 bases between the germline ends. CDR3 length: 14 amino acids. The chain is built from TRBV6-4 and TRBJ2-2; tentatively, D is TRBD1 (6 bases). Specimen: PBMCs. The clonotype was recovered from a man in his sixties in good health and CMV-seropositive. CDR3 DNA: TGTGCCAGCAGTACAGGGATGGCCACCGGGGAGCTGTTTTTT. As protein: CASSTGMATGELFF.